Listed below are T cell receptor beta chains from one sample, sequenced in a study of shared clonotypes between healthy human individuals. Produced via immunoSEQ multiplex PCR; TCRdb's table is partial and in-frame only. Of about 690,000 clones listed, roughly 88% are singletons. Sequences were obtained from memory CD8+ T cells from PBMCs. These receptors originate from a man aged 18 to 30 in good health. Some clones in this sample may be carry-over from other donors' samples. CDR3s include the opening cysteine and the closing phenylalanine or tryptophan. Each record gives: V gene, clone size, J gene, CDR3 length, D gene, CDR3 DNA, CDR3 protein. A D gene is named only where the DNA matches it firmly. The size field is filled for only some rows; it gives once, few, many or a size class.

v_gene: TRBV7-9
abundance: -
j_gene: TRBJ2-7
len: 15
d_gene: -
CDR3nt: TGTGCCAGCAGCTTAAGTTCGGGACCGACCTACGAGCAGTACTTC
CDR3aa: CASSLSSGPTYEQYF

v_gene: TRBV7-9
abundance: -
j_gene: TRBJ2-1
len: 15
d_gene: -
CDR3nt: TGTGCCAGCAGCCACCAGGGCGCGGGATACAATGAGCAGTTCTTC
CDR3aa: CASSHQGAGYNEQFF

v_gene: TRBV7-9
abundance: -
j_gene: TRBJ2-2
len: 16
d_gene: TRBD1
CDR3nt: TGTGCCAGCAGAGCTTCGGGACAGTCGAACACCGGGGAGCTGTTTTTT
CDR3aa: CASRASGQSNTGELFF

v_gene: TRBV28
abundance: -
j_gene: TRBJ2-1
len: 16
d_gene: -
CDR3nt: TGTGCCAGCAGTCTAACGACAGGCGGAAACTACAATGAGCAGTTCTTC
CDR3aa: CASSLTTGGNYNEQFF

v_gene: TRBV9
abundance: -
j_gene: TRBJ2-1
len: 16
d_gene: TRBD2
CDR3nt: TGTGCCAGCAGCGTAGGAGGAGCGGGAGGTTGGAATGAGCAGTTCTTC
CDR3aa: CASSVGGAGGWNEQFF

v_gene: TRBV7-2
abundance: -
j_gene: TRBJ2-2
len: 17
d_gene: TRBD2
CDR3nt: TGTGCCAGCAGCTCCCTCCGGGGGGAGAGGGGCGGTGGGGAGCTGTTTTTT
CDR3aa: CASSSLRGERGGGELFF

v_gene: TRBV5-1
abundance: -
j_gene: TRBJ2-7
len: 14
d_gene: TRBD2
CDR3nt: TGCGCCAGCAGCTTACTAGCGGGAGACTACGAGCAGTACTTC
CDR3aa: CASSLLAGDYEQYF

v_gene: TRBV5-6
abundance: -
j_gene: TRBJ1-2
len: 15
d_gene: TRBD1
CDR3nt: TGTGCCAGCAGGGAAGGACAGGATAACATCCATGGCTACACCTTC
CDR3aa: CASREGQDNIHGYTF

v_gene: TRBV6-1
abundance: once
j_gene: TRBJ2-3
len: 17
d_gene: -
CDR3nt: TGTGCCAGCAGTGGACGACTGCGGGCGCGGGGCACAGATACGCAGTATTTT
CDR3aa: CASSGRLRARGTDTQYF

v_gene: TRBV4-1
abundance: many
j_gene: TRBJ2-1
len: 17
d_gene: TRBD2
CDR3nt: TGCGCCAGCAGCCAACTAGCGGAACAACCGGGCTACAATGAGCAGTTCTTC
CDR3aa: CASSQLAEQPGYNEQFF

v_gene: TRBV5-8
abundance: -
j_gene: TRBJ2-7
len: 17
d_gene: -
CDR3nt: TGTGCCAACCCCAAGGGCCCAGTCTCCCCGCAAGCCTACGAGCAGTACTTC
CDR3aa: CANPKGPVSPQAYEQYF

v_gene: TRBV6-1
abundance: -
j_gene: TRBJ2-7
len: 15
d_gene: -
CDR3nt: TGTGCCAGCAGTGAAGGGTTCGGATTACTTTACGAGCAGTACTTC
CDR3aa: CASSEGFGLLYEQYF

v_gene: TRBV5-1
abundance: few
j_gene: TRBJ2-1
len: 18
d_gene: TRBD2
CDR3nt: TGCGCCAGCAGCTGGCCCCCTTCGGGAGGGGCTCTAGGGGATGAGCAGTTCTTC
CDR3aa: CASSWPPSGGALGDEQFF

v_gene: TRBV7-8
abundance: -
j_gene: TRBJ1-5
len: 15
d_gene: -
CDR3nt: TGTGCCAGCAGCTTAGAGATCGGGGGGTATCAGCCCCAGCATTTT
CDR3aa: CASSLEIGGYQPQHF

v_gene: TRBV28
abundance: -
j_gene: TRBJ2-5
len: 15
d_gene: TRBD2
CDR3nt: TGTGCCAGCACCAAGCGGACTAGCGGGCAAGAGACCCAGTACTTC
CDR3aa: CASTKRTSGQETQYF

v_gene: TRBV6-1
abundance: -
j_gene: TRBJ2-1
len: 12
d_gene: -
CDR3nt: TGTGCCAGCATCCTTCGAGGTATTGAGCAGTTCTTC
CDR3aa: CASILRGIEQFF

v_gene: TRBV15
abundance: -
j_gene: TRBJ2-3
len: 16
d_gene: TRBD2
CDR3nt: TGTGCCACCAGCAGAGATGGGGGACTAGCAACAGATACGCAGTATTTT
CDR3aa: CATSRDGGLATDTQYF

v_gene: TRBV2
abundance: -
j_gene: TRBJ1-1
len: 16
d_gene: -
CDR3nt: TGTGCCAGCAGTGAGGGCAAGGCCTTTTTGAACACTGAAGCTTTCTTT
CDR3aa: CASSEGKAFLNTEAFF

v_gene: TRBV6-5
abundance: -
j_gene: TRBJ2-7
len: 15
d_gene: TRBD2
CDR3nt: TGTGCCAGCAGTCTCCTGGCGGGAGGGGATTACGAGCAGTACTTC
CDR3aa: CASSLLAGGDYEQYF

v_gene: TRBV27
abundance: -
j_gene: TRBJ2-1
len: 14
d_gene: -
CDR3nt: TGTGCCAGCAGTCCCACCGCAGGGATTTATGAGCAGTTCTTC
CDR3aa: CASSPTAGIYEQFF

v_gene: TRBV7-2
abundance: -
j_gene: TRBJ2-1
len: 15
d_gene: TRBD2
CDR3nt: TGTGCCAGCAGCCATCCAACTAGCGGCAACAATGAGCAGTTCTTC
CDR3aa: CASSHPTSGNNEQFF

v_gene: TRBV9
abundance: -
j_gene: TRBJ1-1
len: 15
d_gene: -
CDR3nt: TGTGCCAGCAGCGATGAGGGCAGCATGAACACTGAAGCTTTCTTT
CDR3aa: CASSDEGSMNTEAFF

v_gene: TRBV11-2
abundance: -
j_gene: TRBJ1-1
len: 17
d_gene: TRBD1
CDR3nt: TGTGCCAGCAGCGACCCGGGACAGGGGGCTTGGAACACTGAAGCTTTCTTT
CDR3aa: CASSDPGQGAWNTEAFF

v_gene: TRBV9
abundance: -
j_gene: TRBJ1-4
len: 16
d_gene: TRBD1
CDR3nt: TGTGCCAGCAGCGTAGGCGTACAGGGGGCGATTGAAAAACTGTTTTTT
CDR3aa: CASSVGVQGAIEKLFF

v_gene: TRBV19
abundance: -
j_gene: TRBJ2-7
len: 15
d_gene: TRBD2
CDR3nt: TGTGCCAGTAGTATCTCGCGGGAGGCGCCCTACGAGCAGTACTTC
CDR3aa: CASSISREAPYEQYF

v_gene: TRBV7-6
abundance: -
j_gene: TRBJ2-1
len: 14
d_gene: -
CDR3nt: TGTGCCAGCAGCCCGGGGCCTGACAGCGATGAGCAGTTCTTC
CDR3aa: CASSPGPDSDEQFF

v_gene: TRBV5-4
abundance: -
j_gene: TRBJ2-3
len: 14
d_gene: -
CDR3nt: TGTGCCAGCCGGGGGGCGCAGAGCACAGATACGCAGTATTTT
CDR3aa: CASRGAQSTDTQYF

v_gene: TRBV7-8
abundance: -
j_gene: TRBJ2-1
len: 15
d_gene: -
CDR3nt: TGTGCCAGCAGCTTTGTTGCGGGACCTTACAATGAGCAGTTCTTC
CDR3aa: CASSFVAGPYNEQFF

v_gene: TRBV19
abundance: -
j_gene: TRBJ2-1
len: 15
d_gene: TRBD2
CDR3nt: TGTGCCAGTAGAGTCTCGACGGGAGGTTGGGATGAGCAGTTCTTC
CDR3aa: CASRVSTGGWDEQFF

v_gene: TRBV11-2
abundance: -
j_gene: TRBJ1-2
len: 13
d_gene: TRBD1
CDR3nt: TGTGCCAGCAGCTCACCAGGGGGCCTTGGCTACACCTTC
CDR3aa: CASSSPGGLGYTF

v_gene: TRBV7-9
abundance: once
j_gene: TRBJ2-1
len: 15
d_gene: TRBD2
CDR3nt: TGTGCCAGCAGCATCACTAGCGGCTCCTACAATGAGCAGTTCTTC
CDR3aa: CASSITSGSYNEQFF

v_gene: TRBV18
abundance: -
j_gene: TRBJ1-1
len: 14
d_gene: TRBD1
CDR3nt: TGTGCCAGCTCACGGGACAGGGGGAACACTGAAGCTTTCTTT
CDR3aa: CASSRDRGNTEAFF

v_gene: TRBV4-2
abundance: -
j_gene: TRBJ2-3
len: 12
d_gene: -
CDR3nt: TGTGCCAGCAGCCAGAACACAGATACGCAGTATTTT
CDR3aa: CASSQNTDTQYF

v_gene: TRBV28
abundance: -
j_gene: TRBJ1-4
len: 13
d_gene: -
CDR3nt: TGTGCCAGCCGAGAAGAAGCCGGTGAAAAACTGTTTTTT
CDR3aa: CASREEAGEKLFF

v_gene: TRBV28
abundance: -
j_gene: TRBJ2-2
len: 14
d_gene: -
CDR3nt: TGTGCCAGCAGTTCGGGGGGCAACACCGGGGAGCTGTTTTTT
CDR3aa: CASSSGGNTGELFF

v_gene: TRBV19
abundance: -
j_gene: TRBJ2-7
len: 13
d_gene: -
CDR3nt: TGTGCCAGTAGTATAGGCCAGTCCTACGAGCAGTACTTC
CDR3aa: CASSIGQSYEQYF

v_gene: TRBV7-9
abundance: once
j_gene: TRBJ2-7
len: 18
d_gene: TRBD1
CDR3nt: TGTGCCAGCAGCTTAGGCTCAACGACAGGGGGTTTTCACTACGAGCAGTACTTC
CDR3aa: CASSLGSTTGGFHYEQYF

v_gene: TRBV2
abundance: -
j_gene: TRBJ2-1
len: 12
d_gene: -
CDR3nt: TGTGCCAGCACCTTTCCTCTCAATGAGCAGTTCTTC
CDR3aa: CASTFPLNEQFF

v_gene: TRBV14
abundance: few
j_gene: TRBJ2-5
len: 15
d_gene: -
CDR3nt: TGTGCCAGCAGCCAAGATCGGCAGGGCGGGGAGACCCAGTACTTC
CDR3aa: CASSQDRQGGETQYF

v_gene: TRBV19
abundance: -
j_gene: TRBJ1-5
len: 12
d_gene: -
CDR3nt: TGTGCCAGTTCACAGGGTAATCAGCCCCAGCATTTT
CDR3aa: CASSQGNQPQHF

v_gene: TRBV2
abundance: once
j_gene: TRBJ2-7
len: 13
d_gene: TRBD1
CDR3nt: TGTGCCACCCTGGGCACAGGGGGAGAGAAGCAGTACTTC
CDR3aa: CATLGTGGEKQYF